Below are 14 T cell receptor beta chains sequenced from a single sample in a study of T cells after yellow fever vaccination. TCRdb reanalysed the 5' RACE reads using MiXCR and keeps one entry per CDR3 protein. The sample lists some 400,000 distinct CDR3 sequences; 15% to 20% were seen once. Source: PBMCs, taken before the yellow fever booster vaccination. The receptors were gathered from a man aged 18-30 years who received the YFV17D yellow fever vaccine.

The chain employs TRBV6-5 and TRBJ1-5, with D possibly TRBD1 on 5 matching bases. V gave up 3 bases and J gave up 3 bases, with 12 bases separating them. Germline V gene sequence: CDR1 MNHEY, CDR2 SVGAGI. The CDR3 totals 15 residues. DNA of the CDR3: TGTGCCAGCAGTTATTCCGACAGTTCCAATCAGCCCCAGCATTTT. Its translation is CASSYSDSSNQPQHF.

This chain links TRBV6-2 or TRBV6-3 with TRBJ2-2; TRBD1 matches at 7 bases. J lost 3 bases, V lost 11 bases, and 6 bases had no gene match. The CDR3 has 13 amino acids. Germline V lookup: CDR1 MNHEY, CDR2 SVGEGT. The CDR3 coding sequence is TGTGCCCATAGACAGGGAGACACCGGGGAGCTGTTTTTT. Its protein product is CAHRQGDTGELFF.

The rearrangement joins TRBV10-3 to TRBJ1-2, with a tentative D call TRBD1 (6 bases). This CDR3 is 14 amino acids long. The germline V gene encodes CDR1 ENHRY and CDR2 SYGVKD. With 7 bases removed from V and 7 bases from J, the gap between germline ends came to 19 bases. The DNA of the CDR3 is TGTGCCATCAATTACCAGCGGGGGGCTCCTGGCTACACCTTC. It specifies CAINYQRGAPGYTF.

This clonotype was seen more than once but under ten times. The chain has TRBV12-3 or TRBV12-4 and TRBJ1-2; no firm D call. The CDR3 totals 12 residues. The V gene lost 3 bases and the J gene lost 4 bases, with 6 bases spanning the gap. The CDR3 sequence is CASSFPAYGYTF. The CDR3 coding sequence is TGTGCCAGCAGTTTTCCCGCCTATGGCTACACCTTC.

This clonotype is a singleton in its sample. This chain connects TRBV6-5 to TRBJ1-5; tentatively, D is TRBD1 (5 bases). V lost 11 bases and J 5 bases, leaving 22 bases between the germline ends. Germline V lookup: CDR1 MNHEY, CDR2 SVGAGI. This CDR3 contains 15 residues. The CDR3 sequence is CARSRVGRRYQPQHF. The CDR3 DNA reads TGTGCCCGGAGCCGTGTGGGACGCCGGTATCAGCCCCAGCATTTT.

The chain couples TRBV4-3 to TRBJ2-5; D unresolved. The CDR3 spans 15 residues. The V end was cut by 0 bases, the J end by 7 bases, with 15 bases between. Germline V lookup: CDR1 LGHNA, CDR2 YSLEER. CDR3 bases: TGCGCCAGCAGCCAAGATTTTCTGGACGGTGGGACCCAGTACTTC. Amino acid sequence: CASSQDFLDGGTQYF.

This chain joins TRBV7-9 and TRBJ1-2; 11 positions agree with TRBD1. The CDR3 totals 15 residues. The germline V gene has CDR1 SEHNR and CDR2 FQNEAQ (reference sequence). V lost 1 base to trimming and J lost 6 bases; unmatched junction nucleotides: 4. The CDR3 protein is CASSLGTGGRHGYTF. The CDR3 DNA reads as TGTGCCAGCAGCTTAGGGACAGGGGGCCGTCATGGCTACACCTTC.

The chain has TRBV6-2 or TRBV6-3 and TRBJ2-3; D remains ambiguous. CDR1 is MNHEY, CDR2 SVGEGT, per germline. The CDR3 runs to 11 residues. V was cut by 8 bases and J by 8 bases, with 11 bases left in between. This chain's CDR3 is CASQIGPTQYF. The DNA for the CDR3 is TGTGCCAGCCAGATCGGTCCTACGCAGTATTTT.

The J gene is TRBJ1-2, the V gene TRBV4-3, with a weak D call TRBD1 (5 bases). The germline V gene has CDR1 LGHNA and CDR2 YSLEER. Trimming pared 0 bases from V and 4 bases from J, leaving 12 bases between. CDR3 length: 15 amino acids. The CDR3 DNA reads TGCGCCAGCAGCCAAGATCAGGGAGCACCCTATGGCTACACCTTC. Encoded protein: CASSQDQGAPYGYTF.

The genes are TRBV25-1 and TRBJ1-1, with unresolved D. CDR3 length equals 13 residues. CDR1 and CDR2 from the germline V gene are MGHDK and SYGVNS. V was shortened by 7 bases and J by 0 bases, with 9 bases between the two germline ends. CDR3 residues: CASNAGVNTEAFF. CDR3 bases: TGTGCCAGCAATGCTGGGGTGAACACTGAAGCTTTCTTT.

This chain joins TRBV5-1 and TRBJ1-4; 7 nucleotides match TRBD1. Germline V lookup: CDR1 SGHRS, CDR2 YFSETQ. The CDR3 totals 15 residues. V trimming: 0 bases; J trimming: 12 bases; junction bases outside the gene matches: 11. CDR3 nucleotide sequence: TGCGCCAGCAGCTTGGGGACAGGAGACATTAAAGAACTGTTTTTT. Residues: CASSLGTGDIKELFF.

This clonotype was seen at least ten times. The genes are TRBV6-5 and TRBJ1-1; TRBD1 aligns across 8 bases. Germline assignment: CDR1 MNHEY and CDR2 SVGAGI. Trimming removed 0 bases from V and 7 bases from J; junction bases left unmatched: 1. This CDR3 contains 13 residues. CDR3: CASSYSGTGEAFF. CDR3 nucleotide sequence: TGTGCCAGCAGTTACTCGGGGACAGGTGAAGCTTTCTTT.

This sequence joins TRBV29-1 and TRBJ2-3; D unresolved. V lost 3 bases and J lost 0, with 13 bases in between. The CDR3 covers 15 residues. CDR1 and CDR2 (germline): SQVTM, ANQGSEA. The chain's CDR3 is CSVEKGPLSTDTQYF. The CDR3 bases are TGCAGCGTTGAGAAAGGACCCCTTAGCACAGATACGCAGTATTTT.

The J gene is TRBJ2-1, the V gene TRBV11-2, with 11 nucleotides matching TRBD2. J lost 6 bases, V lost 6 bases, and 7 bases had no gene match. CDR1 is SGHAT, CDR2 FQNNGV, per germline. The CDR3 extends over 15 amino acids. The CDR3 region has the DNA TGTGCCAGCAGACGGCTAGCGGGGGGCCCCAATGAGCAGTTCTTC. Encoded protein: CASRRLAGGPNEQFF.